This TCR beta chain was obtained from a study of T-cell memory formation after mild COVID-19. Germline loops: CDR1 SEHNR, CDR2 FQNEAQ (reference sequence). This CDR3 has 13 residues. V was trimmed by 3 bases and J by 4 bases, leaving 10 bases between them. TCRdb analysed the 5' RACE reads with MiXCR anew, one entry per CDR3 protein. The table has fewer than 450,000 distinct CDR3 sequences, approximately 21% seen once. This clonotype was recorded a few times. This chain connects TRBV7-9 to TRBJ2-7; D call uncertain. Material for sequencing was PBMCs or a T cell subset sorted from them (not recorded which). This clonotype originated in an adult woman who had mild COVID-19 (a few samples of this study predate the infection). Cell type and time point are not known. CDR3: CASSFEEAYEQYF. CDR3 in DNA: TGTGCCAGCAGCTTTGAGGAAGCTTACGAGCAGTACTTC. The complete variable domain, with remaining parts taken from reference TRBV7-9 and TRBJ2-7, reads DTGVSQNPRHKITKRGQNVTFRCDPISEHNRLYWYRQTLGQGPEFLTYFQNEAQLEKSRLLSDRFSAERPKGSFSTLEIQRTEQGDSAMYLCASSFEEAYEQYFGPGTRLTVT.